The source of this TCR beta chain is a study of Tregs in tolerant kidney transplant recipients. The overall study: Related graft donors supplied nonmyeloablative bone marrow transplants, and mixed chimerism was transient. Study-level findings and limits: Biological reproducibility was not directly addressed in this study.

Details on this clone: What it binds is unknown. Sequencing ends 3 residues short of the CDR3 end; the germline J gene provides the rest.

Germline assignment: CDR1 SGHAT and CDR2 FQNNGV. The CDR3 totals 15 residues. Trimming took off 4 bases at V and 4 bases at J, with 14 bases between the two ends. The assay was immunoSEQ multiplex PCR, and TCRdb's table has in-frame clones only and misses some. The clone table shows 50,000 or so clones, with the ten largest holding roughly 0.8%. The sequencing used CD4+ T cells from blood, collected before the transplant. The clonotype originates from a human donor who received a combined kidney and bone marrow transplant. The J gene is TRBJ1-3, the V gene TRBV11-2, with a tentative D call TRBD1 (5 bases). CDR3 DNA (partial): TGTGCCAGCAGCTGGGCCGGGACTAACGGAAACACC. Amino acids: CASSWAGTNGNT. The entire CDR3 protein reads CASSWAGTNGNTIYF.